This T cell receptor (beta chain) was recovered during a study of control samples from healthy donors and cancer patients. The length of the CDR3 is 13 residues. Germline V gives CDR1 LGHDT, CDR2 YNNKEL (reference sequence). V was cut by 4 bases and J by 7 bases, with 13 bases left in between. Sequencing was performed with immunoSEQ multiplex PCR; in TCRdb, only in-frame clones are kept and a portion is missing. The sample lists under 85,000 clones, roughly 92% occurring once. The TCR originated in a middle-aged woman in good health. The specimen was blood. V and J are TRBV3-1 (or the pseudogene TRBV3-2) and TRBJ2-5, with no clear D. The CDR3 bases are TGTGCCAGCAGCCCGCTAAGTCTCGGGACCCAGTACTTC. The encoded protein is CASSPLSLGTQYF.